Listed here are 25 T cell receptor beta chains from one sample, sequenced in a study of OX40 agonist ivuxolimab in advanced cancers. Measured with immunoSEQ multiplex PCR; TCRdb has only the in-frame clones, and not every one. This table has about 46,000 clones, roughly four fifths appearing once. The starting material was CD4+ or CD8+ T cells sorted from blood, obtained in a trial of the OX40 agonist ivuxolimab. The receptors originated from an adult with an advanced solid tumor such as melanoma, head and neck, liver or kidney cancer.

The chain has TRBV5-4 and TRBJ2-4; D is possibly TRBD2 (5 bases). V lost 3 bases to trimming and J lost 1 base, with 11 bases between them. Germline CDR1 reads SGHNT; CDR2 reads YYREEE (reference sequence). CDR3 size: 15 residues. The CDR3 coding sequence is TGTGCCAGCAGCTCCTTATCGGGGGCCAAAAACATTCAGTACTTC. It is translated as CASSSLSGAKNIQYF.

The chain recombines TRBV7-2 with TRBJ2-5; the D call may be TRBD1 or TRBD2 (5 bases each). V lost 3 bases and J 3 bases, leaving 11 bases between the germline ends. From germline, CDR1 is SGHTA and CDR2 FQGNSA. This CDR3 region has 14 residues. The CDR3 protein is CASSFYGTEETQYF. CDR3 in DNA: TGTGCCAGCAGCTTTTACGGGACCGAAGAGACCCAGTACTTC.

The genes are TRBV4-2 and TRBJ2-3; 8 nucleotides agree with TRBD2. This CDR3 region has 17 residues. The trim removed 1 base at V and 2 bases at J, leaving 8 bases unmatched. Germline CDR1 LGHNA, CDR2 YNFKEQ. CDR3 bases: TGTGCCAGCAGCCAAGGTCGGCAGCGGGGGAACACAGATACGCAGTATTTT. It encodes CASSQGRQRGNTDTQYF.

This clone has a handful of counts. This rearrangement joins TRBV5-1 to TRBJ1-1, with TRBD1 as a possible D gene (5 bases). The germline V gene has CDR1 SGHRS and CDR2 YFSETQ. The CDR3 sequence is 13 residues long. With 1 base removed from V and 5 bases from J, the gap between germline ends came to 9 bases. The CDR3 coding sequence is TGCGCCAGCAGCTTGATGGGGGATACTGAAGCTTTCTTT. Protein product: CASSLMGDTEAFF. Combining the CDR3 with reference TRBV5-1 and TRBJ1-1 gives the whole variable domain KAGVTQTPRYLIKTRGQQVTLSCSPISGHRSVSWYQQTPGQGLQFLFEYFSETQRNKGNFPGRFSGRQFSNSRSEMNVSTLELGDSALYLCASSLMGDTEAFFGQGTRLTVV.

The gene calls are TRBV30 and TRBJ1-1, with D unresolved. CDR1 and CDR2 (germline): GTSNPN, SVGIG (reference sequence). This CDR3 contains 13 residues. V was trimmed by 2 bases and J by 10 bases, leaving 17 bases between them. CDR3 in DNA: TGTGCCTGGAGTATCAAGGGAATGGTTCGAGCTTTCTTT. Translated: CAWSIKGMVRAFF.

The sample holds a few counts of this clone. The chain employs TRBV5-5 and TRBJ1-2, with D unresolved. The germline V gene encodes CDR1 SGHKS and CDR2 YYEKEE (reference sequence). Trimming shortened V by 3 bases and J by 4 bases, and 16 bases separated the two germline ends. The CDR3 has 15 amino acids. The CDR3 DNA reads TGTGCCAGCAGCTCCGCCTTGGCGACAATCTATGGCTACACCTTC. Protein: CASSSALATIYGYTF.

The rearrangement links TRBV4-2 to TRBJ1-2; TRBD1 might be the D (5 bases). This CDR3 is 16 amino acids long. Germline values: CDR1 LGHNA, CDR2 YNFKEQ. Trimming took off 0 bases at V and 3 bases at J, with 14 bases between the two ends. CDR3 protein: CASSQESAGSYYGYTF. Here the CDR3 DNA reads TGTGCCAGCAGCCAAGAGTCAGCAGGGAGTTACTATGGCTACACCTTC.

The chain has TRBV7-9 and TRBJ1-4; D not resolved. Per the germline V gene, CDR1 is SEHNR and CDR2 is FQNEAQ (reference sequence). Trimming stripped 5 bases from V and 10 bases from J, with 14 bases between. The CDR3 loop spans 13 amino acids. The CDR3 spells CASSPGFSGKLFF. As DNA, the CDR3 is TGTGCCAGCAGCCCCGGTTTCAGTGGAAAACTGTTTTTT.

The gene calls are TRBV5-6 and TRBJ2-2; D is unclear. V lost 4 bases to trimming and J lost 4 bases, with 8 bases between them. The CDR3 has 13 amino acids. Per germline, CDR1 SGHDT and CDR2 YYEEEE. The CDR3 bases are TGTGCCAGCAGCCCCGTGGGCACCGGGGAGCTGTTTTTT. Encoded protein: CASSPVGTGELFF.

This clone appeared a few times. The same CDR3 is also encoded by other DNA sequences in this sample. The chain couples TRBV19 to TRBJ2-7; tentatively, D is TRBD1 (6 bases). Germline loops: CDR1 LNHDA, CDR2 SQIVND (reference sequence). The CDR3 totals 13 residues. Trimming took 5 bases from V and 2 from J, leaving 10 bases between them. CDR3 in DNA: TGTGCCAGTAGTCCGGGACACCCCTACGAGCAGTACTTC. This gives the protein CASSPGHPYEQYF.

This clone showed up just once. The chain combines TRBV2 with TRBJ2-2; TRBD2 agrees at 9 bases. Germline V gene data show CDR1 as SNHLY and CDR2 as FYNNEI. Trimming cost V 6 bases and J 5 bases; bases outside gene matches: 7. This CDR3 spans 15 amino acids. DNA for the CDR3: TGTGCCAGCAGGCTAGCGGGGAACCCTACCGGGGAGCTGTTTTTT. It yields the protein CASRLAGNPTGELFF.

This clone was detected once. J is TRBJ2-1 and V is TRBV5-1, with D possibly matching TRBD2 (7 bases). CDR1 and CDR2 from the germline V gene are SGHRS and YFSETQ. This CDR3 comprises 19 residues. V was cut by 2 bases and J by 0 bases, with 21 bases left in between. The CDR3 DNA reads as TGCGCCAGCAGCTTAGGAACGGGGGGCTCTTTGAGCTCCTACAATGAGCAGTTCTTC. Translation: CASSLGTGGSLSSYNEQFF.

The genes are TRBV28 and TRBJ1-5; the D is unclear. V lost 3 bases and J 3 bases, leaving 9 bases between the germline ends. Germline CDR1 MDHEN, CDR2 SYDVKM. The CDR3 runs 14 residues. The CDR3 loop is CASSLSQVNQPQHF. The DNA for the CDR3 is TGTGCCAGCAGTTTGAGCCAGGTCAATCAGCCCCAGCATTTT.

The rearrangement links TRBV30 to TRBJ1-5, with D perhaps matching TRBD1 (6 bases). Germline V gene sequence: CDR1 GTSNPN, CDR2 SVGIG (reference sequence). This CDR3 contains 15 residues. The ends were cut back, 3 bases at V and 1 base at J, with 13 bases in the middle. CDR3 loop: CAWSQGGTSNQPQHF. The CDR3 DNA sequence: TGTGCCTGGAGCCAGGGCGGGACAAGCAATCAGCCCCAGCATTTT.

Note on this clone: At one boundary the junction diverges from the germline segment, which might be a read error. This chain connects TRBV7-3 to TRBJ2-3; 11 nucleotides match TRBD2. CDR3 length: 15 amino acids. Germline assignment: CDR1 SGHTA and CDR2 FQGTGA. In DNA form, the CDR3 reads TGTGCCAGCAGCGTAACTAGCGGGGGTACAGATACGCAGTATTTT. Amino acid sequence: CASSVTSGGTDTQYF.

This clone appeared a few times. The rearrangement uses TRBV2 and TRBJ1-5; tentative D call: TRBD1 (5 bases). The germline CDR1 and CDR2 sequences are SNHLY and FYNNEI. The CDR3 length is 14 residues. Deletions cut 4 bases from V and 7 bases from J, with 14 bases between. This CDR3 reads CASSVIGDGQPQHF. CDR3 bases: TGTGCCAGCAGTGTCATAGGGGATGGACAGCCCCAGCATTTT.

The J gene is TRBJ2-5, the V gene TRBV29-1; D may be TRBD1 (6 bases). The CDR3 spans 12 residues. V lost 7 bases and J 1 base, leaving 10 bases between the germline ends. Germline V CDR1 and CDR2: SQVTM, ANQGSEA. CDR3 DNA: TGCAGCGCCAGGGGATCCCAAGAGACCCAGTACTTC. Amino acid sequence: CSARGSQETQYF.

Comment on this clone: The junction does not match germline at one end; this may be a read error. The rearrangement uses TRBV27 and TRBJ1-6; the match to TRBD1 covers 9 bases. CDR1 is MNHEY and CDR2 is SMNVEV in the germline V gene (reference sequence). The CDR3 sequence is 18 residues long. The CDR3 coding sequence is TGTGCCAGCAGTTTCAAACAGGGGGCGAGCTCCTATAATTTACCCCTCCACTTT. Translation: CASSFKQGASSYNLPLHF.

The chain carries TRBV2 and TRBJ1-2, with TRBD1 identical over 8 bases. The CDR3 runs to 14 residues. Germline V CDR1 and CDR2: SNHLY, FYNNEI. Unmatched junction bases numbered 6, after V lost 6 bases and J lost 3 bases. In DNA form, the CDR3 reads TGTGCCAGCAGGGACAGGGCGGGGGACTATGGCTACACCTTC. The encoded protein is CASRDRAGDYGYTF.

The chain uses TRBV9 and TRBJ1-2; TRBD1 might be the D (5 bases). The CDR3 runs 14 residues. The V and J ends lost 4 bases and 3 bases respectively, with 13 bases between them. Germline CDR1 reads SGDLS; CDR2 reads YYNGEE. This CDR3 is CASSLTGGYYGYTF. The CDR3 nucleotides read TGTGCCAGCAGCCTAACCGGGGGTTACTATGGCTACACCTTC. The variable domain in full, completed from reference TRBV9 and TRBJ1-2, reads DSGVTQTPKHLITATGQRVTLRCSPRSGDLSVYWYQQSLDQGLQFLIQYYNGEERAKGNILERFSAQQFPDLHSELNLSSLELGDSALYFCASSLTGGYYGYTFGSGTRLTVV.

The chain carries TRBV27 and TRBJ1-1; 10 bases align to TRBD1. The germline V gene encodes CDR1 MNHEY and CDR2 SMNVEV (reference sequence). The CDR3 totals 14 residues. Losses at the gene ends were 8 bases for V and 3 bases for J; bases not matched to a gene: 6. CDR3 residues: CASSRQGAHTEAFF. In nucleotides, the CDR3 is TGTGCCAGCTCGAGACAGGGGGCGCACACTGAAGCTTTCTTT.

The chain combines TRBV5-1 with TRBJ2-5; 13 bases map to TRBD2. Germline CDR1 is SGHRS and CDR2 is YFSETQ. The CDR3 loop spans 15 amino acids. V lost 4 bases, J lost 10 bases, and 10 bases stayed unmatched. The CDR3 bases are TGCGCCAGCAGCCCTGGGACTAGCGGGACACAAATCCAGTACTTC. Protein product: CASSPGTSGTQIQYF.

Written as DNA, the CDR3 is TGTGCCAGCAGTTTCCCCAAACAGCCCCAGCATTTT. This encodes CASSFPKQPQHF. The J gene is TRBJ1-5, the V gene TRBV28, with D hard to call. Germline V CDR1 and CDR2: MDHEN, SYDVKM. The CDR3 consists of 12 residues. Trimming took 3 bases from V and 7 from J, leaving 7 bases between them.

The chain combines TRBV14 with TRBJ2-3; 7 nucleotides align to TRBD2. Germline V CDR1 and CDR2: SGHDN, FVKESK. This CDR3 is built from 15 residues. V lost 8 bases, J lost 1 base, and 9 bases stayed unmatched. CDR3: CASRGELARTDTQYF. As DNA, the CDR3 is TGTGCCAGCCGGGGGGAACTAGCGCGCACAGATACGCAGTATTTT. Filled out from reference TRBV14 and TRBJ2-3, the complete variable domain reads EAGVTQFPSHSVIEKGQTVTLRCDPISGHDNLYWYRRVMGKEIKFLLHFVKESKQDESGMPNNRFLAERTGGTYSTLKVQPAELEDSGVYFCASRGELARTDTQYFGPGTRLTVL.

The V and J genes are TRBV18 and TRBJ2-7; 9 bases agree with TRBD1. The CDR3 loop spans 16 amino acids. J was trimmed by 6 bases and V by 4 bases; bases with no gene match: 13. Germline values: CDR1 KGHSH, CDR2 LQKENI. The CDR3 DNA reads TGTGCCAGCTCACTCGGGTACAGGGGGCGCGGGGCCGAGCAGTACTTC. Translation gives CASSLGYRGRGAEQYF.